One and the same sample provided the 18 T cell receptor beta chains below, sequenced in a study of human T cells and chemical hapten exposure. TCRdb reanalysed the RACE reads using MiXCR and keeps one entry per CDR3 protein. The table lists 44,000 or so distinct CDR3 sequences, around 3.6% of them singletons. Described time point: healthy volunteer bleed at 6 weeks. The template was total RNA from unfractionated whole blood. The sequenced material came from whole blood. The receptors come from a human donor in good health. Some clones in this sample may be carry-over from other donors' samples.

This clonotype has at least ten counts. The rearrangement links TRBV29-1 to TRBJ2-7; TRBD1 is a possible D gene (5 bases). Germline values: CDR1 SQVTM, CDR2 ANQGSEA. V dropped 6 bases and J dropped 5 bases, with 20 bases sitting between them. The CDR3 has 14 residues. CDR3: CSVTDTGRANEQYF. CDR3 coding DNA: TGCAGCGTCACGGACACCGGAAGGGCGAACGAGCAGTACTTC.

This clonotype was observed at least ten times. The rearrangement links TRBV20-1 to TRBJ2-1; the match to TRBD2 covers 9 bases. Germline V gives CDR1 DFQATT, CDR2 SNEGSKA (reference sequence). The CDR3 contains 17 residues. The V and J ends lost 0 bases and 8 bases, in that order; junction bases with no gene match: 14. Here the CDR3 reads CSARDLVGSGRVDEQFF. The CDR3, as DNA: TGCAGTGCTAGAGACCTCGTAGGTAGCGGGAGAGTCGATGAGCAGTTCTTC.

There are a few counts of this clonotype. V is TRBV6-5 and J is TRBJ2-6; no reliable D call. Germline V gene data show CDR1 as MNHEY and CDR2 as SVGAGI. V was pared by 0 bases and J by 2 bases, with 8 bases between. The CDR3 runs to 16 residues. The CDR3 bases are TGTGCCAGCAGTTACTCGATCAGTACTGGGGCCAACGTCCTGACTTTC. Translation: CASSYSISTGANVLTF.

Details on this clonotype: This could be a read error, since a much larger clone is one nucleotide away. The chain is built from TRBV14 and TRBJ2-1; 9 bases match TRBD2. J was trimmed by 3 bases and V by 4 bases; bases with no gene match: 4. The CDR3 is 15 residues long. Germline loops: CDR1 SGHDN, CDR2 FVKESK. DNA for the CDR3: TGTGCCAGCAGCCCCGGGACTAGCAGCTACAATGAGCAGTTCTTC. As protein: CASSPGTSSYNEQFF.

The table lists this clonotype with many counts. The J gene is TRBJ2-1, the V gene TRBV6-2 or TRBV6-3; D not resolved. There are 13 residues in the CDR3. Germline V gene sequence: CDR1 MNHEY, CDR2 SVGEGT. V shed 7 bases and J shed 3 bases, with 10 bases lying between them. This CDR3 reads CASKEGNYNEQFF. In DNA form, the CDR3 reads TGTGCCAGCAAGGAAGGAAACTACAATGAGCAGTTCTTC.

This clonotype was seen many times. V is TRBV11-2 and J is TRBJ2-3; 11 nucleotides line up with TRBD2. The trim removed 1 base at V and 2 bases at J, leaving 2 bases unmatched. The CDR3 consists of 16 residues. Looked up from germline, CDR1 is SGHAT and CDR2 is FQNNGV. The CDR3 reads CASSLGLAGFTDTQYF. The CDR3 DNA follows: TGTGCCAGCAGCTTAGGACTAGCGGGGTTCACAGATACGCAGTATTTT.

This clonotype was detected many times. This chain connects TRBV4-1 to TRBJ2-7; tentatively, D is TRBD2 (5 bases). Germline values: CDR1 MGHRA, CDR2 YSYEKL. This CDR3 is 15 amino acids long. The V gene lost 4 bases and the J gene lost 5 bases, with 18 bases spanning the gap. The CDR3 nucleotides are TGCGCCAGCAGCCGCCTGGACCCGAAGAGGGACGAGCAGTACTTC. Translating it yields CASSRLDPKRDEQYF.

This clonotype was seen repeatedly, ten times or more. The rearrangement uses TRBV7-9 and TRBJ2-7, with D perhaps matching TRBD1 (6 bases). Germline lookup yields CDR1 SEHNR and CDR2 FQNEAQ (reference sequence). This CDR3 region has 14 residues. V was clipped by 2 bases and J by 4 bases, with 12 bases between them. The DNA for the CDR3 is TGTGCCAGCAGCTTATACGAGGGGGAGTACGAGCAGTACTTC. It encodes CASSLYEGEYEQYF.

This clonotype was recorded many times. The CDR3 coding sequence is TGCGCCAGCAGCTTGGTAAGACAGGGTTGGAATGAGCAGTTCTTC. Protein: CASSLVRQGWNEQFF. This sequence joins TRBV5-1 and TRBJ2-1, with 7 positions matching TRBD1. Germline trimming cut 0 bases from V and 7 bases from J; bases unmatched to any gene: 7. Per germline, CDR1 SGHRS and CDR2 YFSETQ. The CDR3 spans 15 residues. Complete variable domain (other parts from reference TRBV5-1 and TRBJ2-1): KAGVTQTPRYLIKTRGQQVTLSCSPISGHRSVSWYQQTPGQGLQFLFEYFSETQRNKGNFPGRFSGRQFSNSRSEMNVSTLELGDSALYLCASSLVRQGWNEQFFGPGTRLTVL.

This clonotype has at least ten counts. The V gene is TRBV19, the J gene TRBJ2-5, with D possibly being TRBD1 (5 bases). Trimming took 2 bases from V and 2 from J, leaving 6 bases between them. The germline V gene encodes CDR1 LNHDA and CDR2 SQIVND (reference sequence). There are 13 residues in the CDR3. The CDR3 nucleotides read TGTGCCAGTAGTATACGGACACAAGAGACCCAGTACTTC. Translated: CASSIRTQETQYF.

This clonotype has at least ten counts. The chain joins TRBV30 to TRBJ1-4; D gene unclear. V was shortened by 2 bases and J by 4 bases, with 14 bases between the two germline ends. The CDR3 contains 15 residues. CDR1 is GTSNPN and CDR2 is SVGIG in the germline V gene (reference sequence). The CDR3 loop reads CAWSPRPLDNEKLFF. The CDR3 nucleotides read TGTGCCTGGAGTCCCCGCCCACTCGATAATGAAAAACTGTTTTTT.

Only a few counts were recorded for this clonotype. The chain joins TRBV29-1 to TRBJ2-5; no clear D. Trimming stripped 7 bases from V and 2 bases from J, with 5 bases between. CDR3 size: 10 residues. Germline V gene sequence: CDR1 SQVTM, CDR2 ANQGSEA. This chain's CDR3 is CSDLQETQYF. The CDR3 nucleotides are TGCAGCGACCTACAAGAGACCCAGTACTTC.

The table lists this clonotype with many counts. The chain carries TRBV4-2 and TRBJ1-4, with 10 bases aligning to TRBD1. The CDR3 runs 12 residues. Germline V gene data show CDR1 as LGHNA and CDR2 as YNFKEQ. With 10 bases clipped from V and 5 bases from J, the junction kept 1 base outside the gene matches. CDR3 loop: CAKGQGNEKLFF. As DNA, the CDR3 is TGTGCCAAGGGACAGGGGAATGAAAAACTGTTTTTT.

This clonotype was counted many times. The V and J genes are TRBV7-8 and TRBJ1-4, with a weak D call TRBD1 (5 bases). The germline V and J ends were trimmed by 4 bases and 3 bases, with 9 bases remaining between them. The CDR3 runs 14 residues. The germline V gene encodes CDR1 SGHVS and CDR2 FQNEAQ. The CDR3 is CASSWGGPNEKLFF. The CDR3 DNA reads TGTGCCAGCAGCTGGGGGGGTCCTAATGAAAAACTGTTTTTT.

Many counts were recorded for this clonotype. The chain carries TRBV4-1 and TRBJ1-5; D gene uncertain. V shed 1 base and J shed 1 base, with 2 bases lying between them. This CDR3 has 13 residues. CDR1 and CDR2 (germline): MGHRA, YSYEKL. The CDR3 protein is CASSQGSNQPQHF. In DNA, the CDR3 is TGCGCCAGCAGCCAAGGAAGCAATCAGCCCCAGCATTTT.

In this sample, this clonotype turned up a few times. This chain connects TRBV6-5 to TRBJ1-1, with unresolved D. This CDR3 has 12 amino acids. Trimming left V 6 bases short and J 4 bases short, with 9 bases between. CDR1 and CDR2 (germline): MNHEY, SVGAGI. Written as DNA, the CDR3 is TGTGCCAGCAGGGAGCGGGGCACTGAAGCTTTCTTT. Residues: CASRERGTEAFF.

This clonotype has ten or more counts. V usage is TRBV28 and J usage is TRBJ2-7; TRBD2 might be the D (5 bases). The CDR3 covers 11 residues. Trimming removed 6 bases at V and 3 bases at J, with 6 bases between. Germline values: CDR1 MDHEN, CDR2 SYDVKM. The DNA of the CDR3 is TGTGCCAGCAGGAGGGACTACGAGCAGTACTTC. Protein: CASRRDYEQYF.

Here the CDR3 reads CSASRAGGATGELFF. CDR3 sequence (DNA): TGCAGTGCTAGCCGAGCGGGGGGTGCCACCGGGGAGCTGTTTTTT. V usage is TRBV20-1 and J usage is TRBJ2-2; 9 bases match TRBD2. Per the germline V gene, CDR1 is DFQATT and CDR2 is SNEGSKA (reference sequence). The CDR3 spans 15 residues. V lost 3 bases, J lost 4 bases, and 6 bases stayed unmatched.